Listed here are 10 T cell receptor beta chains from one sample, sequenced in a study of shared clonotypes between healthy human individuals. The table came from immunoSEQ multiplex PCR; TCRdb's copy has only in-frame clones and leaves some out. The sample includes a few million clones, under 95% seen only once; the top ten take 0.37%. Sequenced sample: naive CD4+ T cells from PBMCs. Sample subset: CD45RA+ positively selected. The receptors originated from a man aged 18 to 35 in good health. Some clones in this sample may be carry-over from other donors' samples.

The CDR3 loop reads CASSAWREGHNEQFF. CDR3 nucleotides: TGTGCCAGCAGTGCTTGGCGGGAGGGCCATAATGAGCAGTTCTTC. The chain has TRBV2 and TRBJ2-1, with 9 bases identical to TRBD2. This CDR3 is built from 15 residues. CDR1 and CDR2 (germline): SNHLY, FYNNEI. J gave up 7 bases and V 4 bases, and 8 bases lay outside the gene matches.

Comments on this clone: Additional DNA sequences in this sample encode the identical CDR3. The chain recombines TRBV19 with TRBJ1-5, with D unclear. The germline V and J ends were trimmed by 3 bases and 6 bases, with 6 bases remaining between them. The CDR3 length is 12 residues. Germline-derived CDR1 and CDR2 are LNHDA and SQIVND (reference sequence). In nucleotides, the CDR3 is TGTGCCAGTAGTATCGTGGGTCAGCCCCAGCATTTT. It yields the protein CASSIVGQPQHF.

The chain is built from TRBV4-1 and TRBJ2-6; TRBD2 is a possible D gene (5 bases). Deletions cut 4 bases from V and 1 base from J, with 8 bases between. The CDR3 consists of 15 residues. CDR1 and CDR2 (germline): MGHRA, YSYEKL. The CDR3 sequence: CASSPPGSGANVLTF. The CDR3 bases are TGCGCCAGCAGCCCCCCGGGGTCTGGGGCCAACGTCCTGACTTTC.

The chain links TRBV4-1 to TRBJ2-7, with D possibly being TRBD2 (6 bases). CDR3 length equals 19 residues. Trimming took 4 bases from V and 2 from J, leaving 27 bases between them. Germline CDR1 reads MGHRA; CDR2 reads YSYEKL. The CDR3 region has the DNA TGCGCCAGCAGCCGGAGCGTTGGGACTGCTACTACCCTAACCTACGAGCAGTACTTC. Translation gives CASSRSVGTATTLTYEQYF.

V usage is TRBV25-1 and J usage is TRBJ1-1; the D is unclear. The CDR3 extends over 15 amino acids. V gave up 2 bases and J gave up 3 bases, with 13 bases separating them. Germline CDR1 reads MGHDK; CDR2 reads SYGVNS. The CDR3 nucleotides read TGTGCCAGCAGTGAACCAAGCGGTAGCCACACTGAAGCTTTCTTT. Its translation: CASSEPSGSHTEAFF. Using reference TRBV25-1 and TRBJ1-1 for the parts outside the CDR3, the full variable domain is EADIYQTPRYLVIGTGKKITLECSQTMGHDKMYWYQQDPGMELHLIHYSYGVNSTEKGDLSSESTVSRIRTEHFPLTLESARPSHTSQYLCASSEPSGSHTEAFFGQGTRLTVV.

V usage is TRBV6-1 and J usage is TRBJ2-2; 13 bases agree with TRBD2. The V and J ends lost 2 bases and 8 bases, in that order; junction bases with no gene match: 5. Germline V lookup: CDR1 MNHNS, CDR2 SASEGT. CDR3 size: 16 residues. CDR3 amino acids: CASSEMGLAGQGELFF. The CDR3 DNA follows: TGTGCCAGCAGTGAAATGGGACTAGCGGGACAGGGGGAGCTGTTTTTT.

As for this clone: Other DNA sequences in the sample encode the same CDR3. The chain combines TRBV5-1 with TRBJ1-1; the D gene is possibly TRBD1 (5 bases). V lost 0 bases to trimming and J lost 1 base, with 10 bases between them. The CDR3 loop spans 15 amino acids. Germline CDR1 reads SGHRS; CDR2 reads YFSETQ. In nucleotides, the CDR3 is TGCGCCAGCAGCTTGGGTCCTCAGGGGAACACTGAAGCTTTCTTT. It codes for CASSLGPQGNTEAFF.

The gene calls are TRBV28 and TRBJ2-1; 8 nucleotides agree with TRBD1. This CDR3 comprises 18 residues. Germline CDR1 and CDR2: MDHEN and SYDVKM. After removal of 7 bases from V and 1 base from J, the junction contained 15 bases not matched to a gene. This CDR3 is CASTPPLGQALSYNEQFF. CDR3 DNA: TGTGCCAGCACCCCCCCCCTGGGACAGGCGTTATCCTACAATGAGCAGTTCTTC.

This chain connects TRBV30 to TRBJ1-5; 12 bases fit TRBD1. This CDR3 has 15 residues. Looked up from germline, CDR1 is GTSNPN and CDR2 is SVGIG (reference sequence). The trim removed 2 bases at V and 3 bases at J, leaving 2 bases unmatched. The CDR3 DNA reads as TGTGCCTGGAGTACGGGACAGGGGGCCAATCAGCCCCAGCATTTT. Translation: CAWSTGQGANQPQHF.

In the case of this clone: Other DNA sequences of this sample code for an identical CDR3. The chain carries TRBV6-1 and TRBJ1-5; TRBD1 might be the D (6 bases). This CDR3 has 13 residues. Germline V lookup: CDR1 MNHNS, CDR2 SASEGT. Between the trimmed V and J ends, which lost 4 bases and 4 bases, there was a span of 8 bases. This chain's CDR3 is CASSVQGNQPQHF. CDR3 bases: TGTGCCAGCAGTGTCCAGGGGAATCAGCCCCAGCATTTT.